The 7 T cell receptor beta chains below come from one sample, sequenced in a study of cytomegalovirus exposure and HLA in healthy donors. TCRdb's copy holds only in-frame clones and misses some; the assay was immunoSEQ multiplex PCR. The sample has roughly 60,000 clones, around 96% seen once; the top ten hold around 0.83%. Sequencing input: PBMCs. The receptors were sampled from a man aged 18 to 29 in good health and CMV-seronegative.

V usage is TRBV4-3 and J usage is TRBJ2-7, with D uncertain. Germline V gives CDR1 LGHNA, CDR2 YSLEER. This CDR3 has 13 amino acids. Between the trimmed V and J ends, which lost 0 bases and 3 bases, there was a span of 6 bases. The DNA of the CDR3 is TGCGCCAGCAGCCAAGATATATACTACGAGCAGTACTTC. It codes for CASSQDIYYEQYF.

V usage is TRBV4-1 and J usage is TRBJ2-1; perhaps TRBD2 as D (5 bases). The V end lost 3 bases, the J end lost 0 bases, and 15 bases lay between the germline ends. Looked up from germline, CDR1 is MGHRA and CDR2 is YSYEKL. This CDR3 contains 17 residues. The CDR3 loop is CASSHGNGKSSYNEQFF. As DNA, the CDR3 is TGCGCCAGCAGCCATGGCAACGGGAAAAGCTCCTACAATGAGCAGTTCTTC.

The V gene is TRBV2, the J gene TRBJ1-5, with D perhaps TRBD1 (6 bases). The CDR3 has 16 amino acids. The V gene's germline CDR1 is SNHLY and CDR2 FYNNEI. V lost 6 bases and J 0 bases, leaving 15 bases between the germline ends. The CDR3 DNA sequence: TGTGCCAGCAGGCAGAACACAGGGTATAGCAATCAGCCCCAGCATTTT. This translates into CASRQNTGYSNQPQHF.

The gene calls are TRBV7-9 and TRBJ2-7, with 8 positions matching TRBD1. Per germline, CDR1 SEHNR and CDR2 FQNEAQ (reference sequence). The V gene end was trimmed by 4 bases and the J gene end by 7 bases; junction bases not matched to a gene: 9. This CDR3 comprises 14 residues. The CDR3 loop is CASSSDRAKKEQYF. Here the CDR3 DNA reads TGTGCCAGCAGCTCGGACAGGGCGAAGAAGGAGCAGTACTTC.

In its sample, this clone was seen once. This sequence joins TRBV5-4 and TRBJ2-7, with 10 nucleotides matching TRBD2. Looked up from germline, CDR1 is SGHNT and CDR2 is YYREEE (reference sequence). The CDR3 extends over 14 amino acids. Trimming at V came to 3 bases and at J to 7 bases, leaving 7 bases not matched to a gene. The DNA for the CDR3 is TGTGCCAGCAGCTCTCTAGCGGGGGAGTCTGAGCAGTACTTC. This translates into CASSSLAGESEQYF.

The CDR3 loop reads CAWSDTGLNTEAFF. In nucleotides, the CDR3 is TGTGCCTGGAGCGATACAGGGCTGAACACTGAAGCTTTCTTT. The rearrangement uses TRBV30 and TRBJ1-1, with D possibly matching TRBD1 (6 bases). Per germline, CDR1 GTSNPN and CDR2 SVGIG (reference sequence). The CDR3 is made up of 14 amino acids. The V gene lost 3 bases and the J gene lost 0 bases, with 11 bases spanning the gap.

The chain carries TRBV28 and TRBJ1-5; 8 bases map to TRBD1. V was clipped by 3 bases and J by 4 bases; unmatched bases: 17. Germline CDR1 reads MDHEN; CDR2 reads SYDVKM. This CDR3 has 19 amino acids. The CDR3 here is CASSLGRQGSTVGNQPQHF. The CDR3 region has the DNA TGTGCCAGCAGTTTGGGACGACAGGGGTCTACGGTAGGTAATCAGCCCCAGCATTTT.